The present T cell receptor (beta chain) was sequenced within a study of naive and memory T cell subsets. Study results and caveats: Naive repertoires, especially CD8, held a few larger clonotypes, possibly memory cells re-expressing CD45RA. In CD4 and CD8 cells, diversity dropped from naive through EMRA.

This clonotype was observed a few times. Its antigen is as yet unknown. An equimolar mix of two oligonucleotides served as the beta constant-region primer for TRBC1 and TRBC2. Ligated cDNA was amplified by four rounds of PCR with nested alpha and beta constant-region primers and SP2. TCRdb used MiXCR to reprocess the UMI-ligation and nested PCR reads, holding one entry per CDR3 protein. Found here are approximately 140,000 distinct CDR3 sequences, more than 15% of them singletons; the top ten hold about 0.57%. Trimming at V came to 2 bases and at J to 7 bases, leaving 5 bases not matched to a gene. This CDR3 is 15 amino acids long. Germline V gives CDR1 MGHRA, CDR2 YSYEKL.

The sequencing sample was made of naive CD8+ T cells from blood. The origin of this receptor is a human donor in good health. V usage is TRBV4-1 and J usage is TRBJ1-5, with 10 bases identical to TRBD1. CDR3 DNA sequence: TGCGCCAGCAGCCAACCGGGACAGGGGATACAGCCCCAGCATTTT. This sequence encodes CASSQPGQGIQPQHF.